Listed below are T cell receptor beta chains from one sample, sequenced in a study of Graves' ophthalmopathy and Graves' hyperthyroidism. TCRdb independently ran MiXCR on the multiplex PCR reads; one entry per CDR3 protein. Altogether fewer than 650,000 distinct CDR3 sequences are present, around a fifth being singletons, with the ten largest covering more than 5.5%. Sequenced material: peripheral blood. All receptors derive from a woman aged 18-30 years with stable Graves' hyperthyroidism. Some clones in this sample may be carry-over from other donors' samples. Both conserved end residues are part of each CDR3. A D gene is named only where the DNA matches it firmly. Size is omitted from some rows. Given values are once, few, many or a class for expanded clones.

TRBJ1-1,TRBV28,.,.,TGTGCCAGCATAAGTTGGGATCGAACTGAAGCTTTCTTT,CASISWDRTEAFF
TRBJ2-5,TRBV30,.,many,TGTGCCTGGAGTGTAAGCGTTGAGACCCAGTACTTC,CAWSVSVETQYF
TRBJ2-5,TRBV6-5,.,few,TGTGCCAGCAGTTACCTCGGCGGGCAGGTAGAGACCCAGTACTTC,CASSYLGGQVETQYF
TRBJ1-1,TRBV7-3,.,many,TGTGCCAGCAGCTACGACGGGGGTCCTAACACTGAAGCTTTCTTT,CASSYDGGPNTEAFF
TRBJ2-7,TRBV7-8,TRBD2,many,TGTGCCAGCAGAACTAGCGGGAGGGCCGAATCCTACGAGCAGTACTTC,CASRTSGRAESYEQYF
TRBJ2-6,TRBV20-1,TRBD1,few,TGCAGTGCGCCCGACAGGGCTGGGGCCAACGTCCTGACTTTC,CSAPDRAGANVLTF
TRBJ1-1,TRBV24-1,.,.,TGTGCCACCAGTGACGCACCCCCAACGACTGAAGCTTTCTTT,CATSDAPPTTEAFF
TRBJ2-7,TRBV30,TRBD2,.,TGTGCCGGGGGCGGGGGGGCCCCCGAGCAGTACTTC,CAGGGGAPEQYF
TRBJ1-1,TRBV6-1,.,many,TGTGCCAGCAGTGCATACTCCCAGGGAAACACTGAAGCTTTCTTT,CASSAYSQGNTEAFF
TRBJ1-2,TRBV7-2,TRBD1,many,TGTGCCAGCAGCTTAGACGCTACAGGGGTCGACTATGGCTACACCTTC,CASSLDATGVDYGYTF
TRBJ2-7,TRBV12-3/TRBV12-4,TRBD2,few,TGTGCCAGCAGTCGGACTAGCGGGGAGGTAGGGCAGTACTTC,CASSRTSGEVGQYF
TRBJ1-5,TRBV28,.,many,TGTGCCAGCAGGCGTACAGGTAATAGCAATCAGCCCCAGCATTTT,CASRRTGNSNQPQHF
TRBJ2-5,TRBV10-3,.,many,TGTGCCATCGGCGTGGGGAACCAAGAGACCCAGTACTTC,CAIGVGNQETQYF
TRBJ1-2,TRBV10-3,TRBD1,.,TGTGCCATCAGCCGGGACAGCATGGAGGGCTACACCTTC,CAISRDSMEGYTF
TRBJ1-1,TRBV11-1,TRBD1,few,TGTGCCAGCAGCTTAGGGGGCGTGGACAGGGGGCCGAAAGCTTTCTTT,CASSLGGVDRGPKAFF
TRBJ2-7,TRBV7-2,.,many,TGTGCCAGCAGCTTTCGGACGGGGGAGTACTACGAGCAGTACTTC,CASSFRTGEYYEQYF
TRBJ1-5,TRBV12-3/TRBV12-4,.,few,TGTGCCAGCAGTTCCGGCGAACTAAGCAATCAGCCCCAGCATTTT,CASSSGELSNQPQHF
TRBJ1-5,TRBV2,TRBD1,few,TGTGCCAGCAGTTCCACGTCAGACAGGGGGCTGGGACCCCAGCATTTT,CASSSTSDRGLGPQHF
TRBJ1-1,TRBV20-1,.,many,TGCAGTGCTAGTAGAGGGGGGTGGACTGAAGCTTTCTTT,CSASRGGWTEAFF
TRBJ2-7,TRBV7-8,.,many,TGTGCCAGCAGCCCGAGACAGGTTGCCTACGAGCAGTACTTC,CASSPRQVAYEQYF
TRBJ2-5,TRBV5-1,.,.,TGCGCCAGCAGCTTGGACTCTATGCCCCAGTTGGGGTACTTC,CASSLDSMPQLGYF
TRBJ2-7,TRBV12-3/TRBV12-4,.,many,TGTGCCAGCAGTCCTGCCCGCCTTAGGGGAGAAACCTACGAGCAGTACTTC,CASSPARLRGETYEQYF
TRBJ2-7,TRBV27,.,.,TGTGCCAGCAGTTTTGCTAAGGGGCCCTACGAGCAGTACTTC,CASSFAKGPYEQYF
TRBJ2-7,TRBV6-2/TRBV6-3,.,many,TGTGCCAGCAGTTACGTGACAGGACCCGACTACGAGCAGTACTTC,CASSYVTGPDYEQYF
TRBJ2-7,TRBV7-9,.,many,TGTGCCAGCAGCCCCCCCCGAGGGGACTACGAGCAGTACTTC,CASSPPRGDYEQYF
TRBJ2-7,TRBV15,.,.,TGTGCCACCAGCAGAGATCATGTGCCCCAGGAGCAGTACTTC,CATSRDHVPQEQYF
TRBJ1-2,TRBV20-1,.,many,TGCAGTGCTAGAGATCGCAGGGGCGCTTTGAGTGGCTACACCTTC,CSARDRRGALSGYTF
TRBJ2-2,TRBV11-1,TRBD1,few,TGTGCCAGCAGCTTACGGCTGACAGGGACGAACACCGGGGAGCTGTGTTTT,CASSLRLTGTNTGELCF
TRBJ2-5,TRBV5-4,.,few,TGTGCCAGCAGCTTGGGAGGCTGGGGCGGGGAGACCCAGTACTTC,CASSLGGWGGETQYF
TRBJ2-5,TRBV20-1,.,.,TGCAGTGCTAGAGATTTTAGGGGTGGCCCCTGGGGAGAGACCCAGTACTTC,CSARDFRGGPWGETQYF
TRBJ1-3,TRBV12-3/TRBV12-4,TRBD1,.,TGTGCCAGCAGTCGCGGACAGGGCTGGGGAAACACCATATATTTT,CASSRGQGWGNTIYF